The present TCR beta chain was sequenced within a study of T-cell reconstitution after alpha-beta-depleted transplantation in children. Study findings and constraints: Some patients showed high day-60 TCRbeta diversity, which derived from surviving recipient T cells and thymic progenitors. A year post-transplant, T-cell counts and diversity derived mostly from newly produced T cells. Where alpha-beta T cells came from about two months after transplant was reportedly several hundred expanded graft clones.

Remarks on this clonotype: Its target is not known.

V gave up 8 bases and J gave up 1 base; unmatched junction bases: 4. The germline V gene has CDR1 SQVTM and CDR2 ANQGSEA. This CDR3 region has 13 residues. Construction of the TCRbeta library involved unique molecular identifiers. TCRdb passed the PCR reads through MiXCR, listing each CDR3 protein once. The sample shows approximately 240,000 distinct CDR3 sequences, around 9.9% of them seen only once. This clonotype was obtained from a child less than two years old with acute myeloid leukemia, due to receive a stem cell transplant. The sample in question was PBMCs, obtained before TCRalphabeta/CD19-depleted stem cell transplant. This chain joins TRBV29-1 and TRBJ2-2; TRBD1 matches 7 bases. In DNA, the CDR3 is TGCAGCCTGAGGACAGGGAACACCGGGGAGCTGTTTTTT. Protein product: CSLRTGNTGELFF.